These 22 T cell receptor beta chains came from one sample sequenced in a study of blood T cell repertoires in COVID-19. Repertoires were generated with immunoSEQ multiplex PCR, while TCRdb's copy carries only in-frame clones and drops some. The repertoire holds approximately 340,000 clones, roughly 87% seen once, with approximately 9.4% in the top ten. Sequencing used peripheral blood. Receptors originate from a man aged 25 to 40 with COVID-19, enrolled during active disease.

The V and J genes are TRBV18 and TRBJ2-1; TRBD2 matches 7 bases. The J segment lost 1 base and the V segment lost 0 bases, leaving 0 bases of the junction unmatched. The germline CDR1 and CDR2 sequences are KGHSH and LQKENI. The CDR3 totals 15 residues. The CDR3 coding sequence is TGTGCCAGCTCACCACCGGGACTATCCTACAATGAGCAGTTCTTC. Its protein product is CASSPPGLSYNEQFF.

The V and J genes are TRBV5-6 and TRBJ2-5; TRBD1 matches at 10 bases. Unmatched junction bases numbered 2, after V lost 3 bases and J lost 6 bases. The CDR3 consists of 13 residues. Germline CDR1 and CDR2: SGHDT and YYEEEE. The CDR3 is CASSWDRGQTQYF. CDR3 nucleotides: TGTGCCAGCAGCTGGGACAGGGGACAGACCCAGTACTTC.

This clone was found once. The chain has TRBV9 and TRBJ2-7; D not resolved. Trimming cost V 0 bases and J 2 bases, with 9 bases left between them. Germline V gene lookup returns CDR1 SGDLS and CDR2 YYNGEE. The CDR3 consists of 14 residues. The chain's CDR3 is CASSVGQVTYEQYF. CDR3 in DNA: TGTGCCAGCAGCGTAGGTCAGGTCACCTACGAGCAGTACTTC. The full variable domain, with the rest looked up from reference TRBV9 and TRBJ2-7, is DSGVTQTPKHLITATGQRVTLRCSPRSGDLSVYWYQQSLDQGLQFLIQYYNGEERAKGNILERFSAQQFPDLHSELNLSSLELGDSALYFCASSVGQVTYEQYFGPGTRLTVT.

The J gene is TRBJ1-4, the V gene TRBV4-2, with a weak D call TRBD1 (5 bases). From germline, CDR1 is LGHNA and CDR2 YNFKEQ. V dropped 3 bases and J dropped 2 bases, with 13 bases sitting between them. The CDR3 has 16 amino acids. The CDR3 bases are TGTGCCAGCAGCCAGGAGTCAGGGTTTACTAATGAAAAACTGTTTTTT. Protein sequence: CASSQESGFTNEKLFF.

A few counts support this clone. The chain combines TRBV29-1 with TRBJ1-4; D possibly corresponds to TRBD1 (6 bases). Germline V gives CDR1 SQVTM, CDR2 ANQGSEA. Between the trimmed V and J ends, which lost 6 bases and 10 bases, there was a span of 18 bases. This CDR3 has 13 amino acids. As DNA, the CDR3 is TGCAGCGTGAGGGGGACTGGGAGGGGAAAACTGTTTTTT. Protein sequence: CSVRGTGRGKLFF. Full variable domain (rest looked up from reference TRBV29-1 and TRBJ1-4): SAVISQKPSRDICQRGTSLTIQCQVDSQVTMMFWYRQQPGQSLTLIATANQGSEATYESGFVIDKFPISRPNLTFSTLTVSNMSPEDSSIYLCSVRGTGRGKLFFGSGTQLSVL.

The J gene is TRBJ2-7, the V gene TRBV6-5; no reliable D call. Germline assignment: CDR1 MNHEY and CDR2 SVGAGI. The CDR3 length is 13 residues. The V and J ends lost 8 bases and 4 bases respectively, with 15 bases between them. DNA of the CDR3: TGTGCCAGCTTATCGCCCAGATCGTACGAGCAGTACTTC. It is translated as CASLSPRSYEQYF.

In this sample, this clone turned up once. The rearrangement links TRBV2 to TRBJ1-4; TRBD1 is a possible D gene (5 bases). V lost 9 bases, J lost 6 bases, and 20 bases lay in between. The germline V gene has CDR1 SNHLY and CDR2 FYNNEI. The CDR3 length is 15 residues. The CDR3 loop is CARGSWGGDHEKLFF. The CDR3 DNA follows: TGTGCCAGGGGAAGCTGGGGAGGGGATCATGAAAAACTGTTTTTT.

V and J are TRBV5-4 and TRBJ2-7; 9 bases align to TRBD2. V lost 0 bases, J lost 3 bases, and 1 base stayed unmatched. Germline CDR1 reads SGHNT; CDR2 reads YYREEE (reference sequence). The CDR3 is 14 amino acids. CDR3 protein: CASSLELAGYEQYF. The CDR3 DNA reads as TGTGCCAGCAGCTTGGAACTAGCGGGCTACGAGCAGTACTTC.

The chain links TRBV4-1 to TRBJ2-7, with 7 bases that match TRBD1. The CDR3 is made up of 15 amino acids. Per the germline V gene, CDR1 is MGHRA and CDR2 is YSYEKL. J lost 1 base, V lost 3 bases, and 6 bases had no gene match. CDR3 protein: CASSHRQGESYEQYF. The CDR3 region has the DNA TGCGCCAGCAGCCATCGGCAGGGGGAGTCCTACGAGCAGTACTTC.

The chain employs TRBV5-1 and TRBJ1-6, with unresolved D. Germline CDR1 SGHRS, CDR2 YFSETQ. This CDR3 region has 16 residues. Trimming took 4 bases from V and 6 from J, leaving 17 bases between them. The CDR3 spells CASSPLQDPSNSPLHF. The CDR3 DNA is TGCGCCAGCAGCCCTCTTCAGGATCCCTCTAATTCACCCCTCCACTTT.

This clone was counted a single time. The gene calls are TRBV6-6 and TRBJ1-4; 7 nucleotides agree with TRBD1. This CDR3 comprises 15 residues. V was clipped by 7 bases and J by 0 bases; unmatched bases: 5. Per germline, CDR1 MNHNY and CDR2 SVGAGI (reference sequence). The DNA for the CDR3 is TGTGCCAGCATTCACCAGGGGGCAACTAATGAAAAACTGTTTTTT. It translates to CASIHQGATNEKLFF.

This sequence joins TRBV5-1 and TRBJ2-7; 12 bases are a match to TRBD1. V was pared by 3 bases and J by 2 bases, with 3 bases of the junction left unmatched. Germline values: CDR1 SGHRS, CDR2 YFSETQ. This CDR3 has 15 amino acids. The CDR3 region has the DNA TGCGCCAGCAGCTCGGGACAGGGGGCCACCTACGAGCAGTACTTC. Translating it yields CASSSGQGATYEQYF.

This clone was detected once. This chain connects TRBV9 to TRBJ1-3, with D possibly matching TRBD1 (6 bases). The CDR3 is 15 residues long. Trimming removed 0 bases from V and 3 bases from J, with 10 bases in between. Germline V lookup: CDR1 SGDLS, CDR2 YYNGEE. The CDR3 nucleotides are TGTGCCAGCAGCGTAGGCAGGGGTGGTGGAAACACCATATATTTT. Translated: CASSVGRGGGNTIYF. Supplemented by reference TRBV9 and TRBJ1-3, the full variable domain reads DSGVTQTPKHLITATGQRVTLRCSPRSGDLSVYWYQQSLDQGLQFLIQYYNGEERAKGNILERFSAQQFPDLHSELNLSSLELGDSALYFCASSVGRGGGNTIYFGEGSWLTVV.

The V and J genes are TRBV4-2 and TRBJ2-1; 7 bases are shared with TRBD2. Germline assignment: CDR1 LGHNA and CDR2 YNFKEQ. The ends lost 1 base at V and 4 bases at J; junction bases unmatched: 7. CDR3 length: 16 residues. In nucleotides, the CDR3 is TGTGCCAGCAGCCAAGTGTCTAGCGGACTTTACAATGAGCAGTTCTTC. Its translation is CASSQVSSGLYNEQFF.

Written as DNA, the CDR3 is TGTGCCAGCAGTACAGGGAGAGGCACAGATACGCAGTATTTT. Translating gives CASSTGRGTDTQYF. The gene calls are TRBV7-2 and TRBJ2-3, with D perhaps matching TRBD1 (6 bases). With 6 bases removed from V and 1 base from J, the gap between germline ends came to 11 bases. Germline V gene sequence: CDR1 SGHTA, CDR2 FQGNSA. CDR3 length equals 14 residues.

The chain links TRBV6-1 to TRBJ1-6; 8 nucleotides align to TRBD1. CDR1 and CDR2 from the germline V gene are MNHNS and SASEGT. Trimming at V came to 3 bases and at J to 9 bases, leaving 7 bases not matched to a gene. The CDR3 runs to 15 residues. The CDR3 loop is CASSDWAGGSSPLHF. CDR3 bases: TGTGCCAGCAGTGATTGGGCAGGGGGCAGTTCACCCCTCCACTTT.

The V and J genes are TRBV12-3 or TRBV12-4 and TRBJ2-7; D is unclear. Trimming took 4 bases from V and 4 from J, leaving 8 bases between them. The CDR3 is 12 amino acids. The CDR3 loop reads CASSYYKYEQYF. The CDR3 region has the DNA TGTGCCAGCAGTTATTACAAATACGAGCAGTACTTC.

The chain links TRBV4-3 to TRBJ1-2, with 9 bases that match TRBD1. V lost 4 bases and J lost 7; bases outside the gene matches: 4. CDR1 LGHNA and CDR2 YSLEER come from the germline V gene. This CDR3 is built from 13 residues. Here the CDR3 DNA reads TGCGCCAGCAGCCGGGACAGGGATGCTGGCTACACCTTC. Translated, it gives CASSRDRDAGYTF.

V and J are TRBV6-2 or TRBV6-3 and TRBJ1-5; a possible D gene is TRBD1 (5 bases). Germline V gene sequence: CDR1 MNHEY, CDR2 SVGEGT. The germline V and J ends were trimmed by 3 bases and 5 bases, with 11 bases remaining between them. The CDR3 extends over 14 amino acids. CDR3 sequence reads: CASSYGGRDQPQHF. The CDR3 bases are TGTGCCAGCAGTTATGGGGGGAGGGATCAGCCCCAGCATTTT.

V is TRBV9 and J is TRBJ2-1, with a tentative D call TRBD1 (6 bases). With 0 bases removed from V and 7 bases from J, the gap between germline ends came to 11 bases. Germline V CDR1 and CDR2: SGDLS, YYNGEE. This CDR3 region has 14 residues. The DNA for the CDR3 is TGTGCCAGCAGCGTAGCAGGGGTTAGGAATGAGCAGTTCTTC. Protein product: CASSVAGVRNEQFF.

The gene calls are TRBV29-1 and TRBJ2-2, with a tentative D call TRBD1 (5 bases). Germline CDR1 SQVTM, CDR2 ANQGSEA. The CDR3 runs 14 residues. V was cut by 4 bases and J by 1 base, with 10 bases left in between. This chain's CDR3 is CSVAPQGNTGELFF. The CDR3, as DNA: TGCAGCGTTGCCCCTCAGGGGAACACCGGGGAGCTGTTTTTT.

This chain joins TRBV9 and TRBJ1-6; D might be TRBD1 (6 bases). The length of the CDR3 is 17 residues. The germline V gene has CDR1 SGDLS and CDR2 YYNGEE. Trimming cost V 3 bases and J 6 bases, with 19 bases left between them. CDR3 sequence (DNA): TGTGCCAGCAGCGAGCCCTCGACAGGACCCATTAATTCACCCCTCCACTTT. Translation: CASSEPSTGPINSPLHF.